Listed below are T cell receptor beta chains from one sample, sequenced in a study of blood T cell repertoires in COVID-19. The repertoire was sequenced with immunoSEQ multiplex PCR; TCRdb's copy has only in-frame clones and lacks some. The sample lists about 140,000 clones; about 86% were seen once. The sequencing input was peripheral blood. The receptor set was obtained from a woman aged 55-70 years with acute or convalescent COVID-19. CDR3s include the opening cysteine and the closing phenylalanine or tryptophan. D genes are given only for firm matches. Not all rows give a size; the values are once, few, many and, for expanded clones, a class.

J	V	size	D	CDR3
TRBJ2-6	TRBV4-1	once	NA	CASSQASVGLNRISGANVLTF
TRBJ2-3	TRBV18	NA	TRBD2	CASSPQLAGPRGDTQYF
TRBJ2-1	TRBV21-1	NA	NA	CASRGGLAPNEQFF
TRBJ1-1	TRBV28	NA	NA	CASSFHYRVAFF
TRBJ2-5	TRBV5-6	once	TRBD1	CASSWTGGETQYF
TRBJ1-5	TRBV27	NA	NA	CASSPRQGTQPQHF
TRBJ2-7	TRBV5-6	NA	TRBD1	CASSRGTGRYEQYF
TRBJ2-2	TRBV7-2	NA	TRBD2	CASSLVGGGAPGELFF
TRBJ2-5	TRBV11-3	NA	NA	CASSRFPYQETQYF
TRBJ2-3	TRBV5-4	NA	TRBD2	CASSKGLAGSTDTQYF
TRBJ2-1	TRBV4-1	NA	TRBD2	CASSQGPGTSNEQFF
TRBJ1-2	TRBV9	few	NA	CASSVDPGGGGGYTF
TRBJ2-2	TRBV27	NA	NA	CASTRTLGTGELFF
TRBJ1-2	TRBV20-1	NA	NA	CSGASNYGYTF
TRBJ2-1	TRBV7-9	NA	TRBD1	CASSLGGQGNNEQFF
TRBJ1-3	TRBV7-2	NA	TRBD1	CASSNAGQAGNTIYF
TRBJ1-6	TRBV18	NA	TRBD1	CASSPKEQGNSPLHF
TRBJ2-1	TRBV19	NA	TRBD2	CASSRIAGSSYNEQFF
TRBJ2-7	TRBV28	NA	NA	CASSLTGFSSYEQYF
TRBJ1-6	TRBV2	NA	TRBD1	CASSAARGQGSPLHF
TRBJ2-7	TRBV3-1/TRBV3-2	NA	TRBD2	CASSRWASGGAEQYF
TRBJ2-1	TRBV18	NA	NA	CASSPLGRDTNNEQFF
TRBJ2-2	TRBV29-1	NA	NA	CSVGTGSAMNTGELFF
TRBJ1-2	TRBV25-1	NA	NA	CASSDTDRYYGYTF
TRBJ2-7	TRBV5-1	few	TRBD2	CASSRSSGGVIEQYF
TRBJ2-7	TRBV5-1	once	NA	CASSLGGAVYEQYF
TRBJ2-3	TRBV24-1	NA	TRBD1	CATSDTGTGADTQYF
TRBJ2-1	TRBV4-1	NA	TRBD1	CASSPQGLNEQFF
TRBJ2-3	TRBV27	NA	TRBD2	CASSLGGGRDTQYF
TRBJ2-7	TRBV9	NA	NA	CASSPRTATYEQYF
TRBJ2-5	TRBV2	NA	NA	CASSEAPPGETQYF
TRBJ1-6	TRBV5-1	NA	NA	CASSLGQGAGFSNSPLHF
TRBJ1-5	TRBV27	NA	TRBD1	CASSPTQGGVQPQHF
TRBJ2-7	TRBV28	NA	TRBD1	CASSLRGLEQYF
TRBJ2-2	TRBV4-1	NA	NA	CASSLLRGGANTGELFF
TRBJ1-6	TRBV28	NA	NA	CASSLGGYNSPLHF
TRBJ2-3	TRBV6-1	NA	TRBD2	CASSEQRGDTDTQYF
TRBJ1-5	TRBV19	NA	NA	CASSIGLVVQSIAQPQHF
TRBJ1-5	TRBV6-5	NA	NA	CASIQGQFNQPQHF
TRBJ1-2	TRBV15	NA	NA	CATSRDPPRRVTQTANYGYTF
TRBJ2-1	TRBV19	NA	NA	CASSLAYEQFF
TRBJ1-4	TRBV5-4	NA	TRBD1	CASSLTGQANEKLFF